A selection of T cell receptor beta chains follows, all from one sample in a study of blood T cell repertoires in COVID-19. The data were produced by immunoSEQ multiplex PCR, yet TCRdb's version contains in-frame clones alone and is incomplete. The sample contains approximately 130,000 clones, under 85% of which appear only once. Sample: PBMCs or T cells enriched from blood (not recorded which). The receptors come from a young man who had recovered from COVID-19. Each CDR3 is given with its conserved first and last residue. Each record gives: CDR3 DNA, CDR3 protein, J gene, D gene, V gene, clone size. The D gene is left open where the match is weak. Size values are once, few and many counts, or a class for expanded clones, and some rows have none.

cdr3_nt: TGTGCCAGCAGCGCCCAAGCGGTAGGGCGGAAGGAGACCCAGTACTTC
cdr3_aa: CASSAQAVGRKETQYF
j_call: TRBJ2-5
d_call: -
v_call: TRBV7-2
clone_size: -

cdr3_nt: TGTGCCAGCAGCCCACCGCGACACGGAGGAAACACCATATATTTT
cdr3_aa: CASSPPRHGGNTIYF
j_call: TRBJ1-3
d_call: -
v_call: TRBV3-1/TRBV3-2
clone_size: -

cdr3_nt: TGTGCCAGCAGAAGAGTAAACTATGGCTACACCTTC
cdr3_aa: CASRRVNYGYTF
j_call: TRBJ1-2
d_call: -
v_call: TRBV6-5
clone_size: -

cdr3_nt: TGTGCCAGCAGCCGAAGACAGGGGTATAACACTGAAGCTTTCTTT
cdr3_aa: CASSRRQGYNTEAFF
j_call: TRBJ1-1
d_call: TRBD1
v_call: TRBV3-1/TRBV3-2
clone_size: -

cdr3_nt: TGTGCCAGCAGTACAACTAACTATGAGCAGTTCTTC
cdr3_aa: CASSTTNYEQFF
j_call: TRBJ2-1
d_call: -
v_call: TRBV25-1
clone_size: -

cdr3_nt: TGCGCCAGCAGCCCCGGGGGGGCTAGGTGGGCAGATACGCAGTATTTT
cdr3_aa: CASSPGGARWADTQYF
j_call: TRBJ2-3
d_call: TRBD2
v_call: TRBV5-1
clone_size: -

cdr3_nt: TGTGCCAGCGGGGGGAACAACTATGGCTACACCTTC
cdr3_aa: CASGGNNYGYTF
j_call: TRBJ1-2
d_call: -
v_call: TRBV6-5
clone_size: -

cdr3_nt: TGCGCCAGCAGATCGGGTAGCGGGAGCGGCGAGCAGTACTTC
cdr3_aa: CASRSGSGSGEQYF
j_call: TRBJ2-7
d_call: TRBD2
v_call: TRBV5-1
clone_size: -

cdr3_nt: TGTGCCAGCGGGCCTGCCCCAGATACGCAGTATTTT
cdr3_aa: CASGPAPDTQYF
j_call: TRBJ2-3
d_call: -
v_call: TRBV11-2
clone_size: -

cdr3_nt: TGCGCCAGCAGTAAAACTCGGGATGATGGGACCCAGTACTTC
cdr3_aa: CASSKTRDDGTQYF
j_call: TRBJ2-5
d_call: -
v_call: TRBV4-1
clone_size: -

cdr3_nt: TGTGCCAGCAGACCCCCGGGACTAGAGGAGTACTTC
cdr3_aa: CASRPPGLEEYF
j_call: TRBJ2-5
d_call: TRBD2
v_call: TRBV6-5
clone_size: -

cdr3_nt: TGTGCCAGCAGTTTAGCGGGAGTATTCAATGAGCAGTTCTTC
cdr3_aa: CASSLAGVFNEQFF
j_call: TRBJ2-1
d_call: TRBD2
v_call: TRBV5-5
clone_size: -

cdr3_nt: TGTGCCAGCAGACTGATTAACAATGAGCAGTTCTTC
cdr3_aa: CASRLINNEQFF
j_call: TRBJ2-1
d_call: -
v_call: TRBV6-5
clone_size: -

cdr3_nt: TGCGCCAGCAGCCGGGACAGGGGGTTCTCCTACGAGCAGTACTTC
cdr3_aa: CASSRDRGFSYEQYF
j_call: TRBJ2-7
d_call: TRBD1
v_call: TRBV4-1
clone_size: -

cdr3_nt: TGCGCCAGCAGCAGTAGCGGACCCAATGAGCAGTTCTTC
cdr3_aa: CASSSSGPNEQFF
j_call: TRBJ2-1
d_call: -
v_call: TRBV4-1
clone_size: few

cdr3_nt: TGTGCCAGCAGCTTGAGTATCAATGAAAAACTGTTTTTT
cdr3_aa: CASSLSINEKLFF
j_call: TRBJ1-4
d_call: -
v_call: TRBV7-9
clone_size: -

cdr3_nt: TGTGCCAGCAGCGTCGGAGCGGGGGGATACAATGAGCAGTTCTTC
cdr3_aa: CASSVGAGGYNEQFF
j_call: TRBJ2-1
d_call: TRBD2
v_call: TRBV7-9
clone_size: -

cdr3_nt: TGTGCCAGCAGCTCGGGTCTCGAGGGCTGGGGGGGGAACACTGAAGCTTTCTTT
cdr3_aa: CASSSGLEGWGGNTEAFF
j_call: TRBJ1-1
d_call: -
v_call: TRBV5-5
clone_size: -

cdr3_nt: TGCAGCGTTGAAGGGCTAGCGGAGAAGAGATCCCAGTACTTC
cdr3_aa: CSVEGLAEKRSQYF
j_call: TRBJ2-5
d_call: TRBD2
v_call: TRBV29-1
clone_size: -

cdr3_nt: TGTGCCAGCAGCTCCCGGCAGGGGAATCACTTCGACGAGCAGTACTTC
cdr3_aa: CASSSRQGNHFDEQYF
j_call: TRBJ2-7
d_call: -
v_call: TRBV11-2
clone_size: -

cdr3_nt: TGCACCAGCAGCCGGACTAGCGGGAGCGGGTCAGATACGCAGTATTTT
cdr3_aa: CTSSRTSGSGSDTQYF
j_call: TRBJ2-3
d_call: -
v_call: TRBV1
clone_size: -

cdr3_nt: TGTGCCAGCAGTTCCGTGGGGGGGGCGTATGGCTACACCTTC
cdr3_aa: CASSSVGGAYGYTF
j_call: TRBJ1-2
d_call: -
v_call: TRBV6-5
clone_size: -

cdr3_nt: TGTGCCAGTAGTAAACAGGAGTATAGCAATCAGCCCCAGCATTTT
cdr3_aa: CASSKQEYSNQPQHF
j_call: TRBJ1-5
d_call: -
v_call: TRBV19
clone_size: -

cdr3_nt: TGTGCCAGCAGCTTATCGGGTGACACTGAAGCTTTCTTT
cdr3_aa: CASSLSGDTEAFF
j_call: TRBJ1-1
d_call: -
v_call: TRBV7-3
clone_size: once

cdr3_nt: TGTGCCAGCAGCGACGGGACAGGGGCAGGTGAAGCTTTCTTT
cdr3_aa: CASSDGTGAGEAFF
j_call: TRBJ1-1
d_call: TRBD1
v_call: TRBV9
clone_size: -

cdr3_nt: TGTGCCAGCAGTGAAGGGCCGGGACACTTATATGGCTACACCTTC
cdr3_aa: CASSEGPGHLYGYTF
j_call: TRBJ1-2
d_call: -
v_call: TRBV6-1
clone_size: few

cdr3_nt: TGTGCCAGCAGCTTAGGCGGTGAAAATCAGCCCCAGCATTTT
cdr3_aa: CASSLGGENQPQHF
j_call: TRBJ1-5
d_call: -
v_call: TRBV7-9
clone_size: -

cdr3_nt: TGTGCCAGCAGAGTTTTGGACAGTCGGAACACTGAAGCTTTCTTT
cdr3_aa: CASRVLDSRNTEAFF
j_call: TRBJ1-1
d_call: -
v_call: TRBV2
clone_size: few